This note documents a single T cell receptor beta chain sequence. Its antigen is still unknown. The CDR3 is 17 residues long. Deletions cut 1 base from V and 3 bases from J, with 19 bases between. CDR1 is SEHNR, CDR2 FQNEAQ, per germline (reference sequence). This sample was taken from a study of graft-versus-host responses after intestinal transplantation. Study overall: Recipients obtained multivisceral, liver-intestinal, or isolated intestinal transplants. Overall study results and limits: Graft-donor T cell macrochimerism in patients accompanied high graft-versus-host to host-versus-graft clonal ratios in allografts.

Libraries were prepared by immunoSEQ multiplex PCR; TCRdb keeps only in-frame clonotypes and omits some of them. The sample has roughly 18,000 clones, over 90% seen once. The chain has TRBV7-9 and TRBJ2-7; the D gene is possibly TRBD2 (5 bases). The source is a human patient who received an intestinal transplant, so some T cells may come from the graft donor. The sequenced sample was PBMCs, obtained 23 days after intestinal transplant. The CDR3 coding sequence is TGTGCCAGCAGCTTAGGGAGAGGGAAGGCCCTTAACTACGAGCAGTACTTC. This encodes CASSLGRGKALNYEQYF.